Presented here are 11 T cell receptor beta chains from one specimen sequenced in a study of shared clonotypes between healthy human individuals. Libraries were prepared by immunoSEQ multiplex PCR; TCRdb keeps only in-frame clonotypes and omits some of them. The sample holds roughly 2 million clones; approximately 95% are singletons and the top ten take 0.13%. Sequenced material: naive CD4+ T cells sorted from blood. The subset is: CD45RA+ positively selected. Receptors originate from a man between 18 and 29 years old in good health.

Notes on this clone: A read error is likely, as this CDR3 ends without the conserved phenylalanine or tryptophan. No DNA is shown, since the ends of the CDR3 on it are uncertain; the CDR3 is the one TCRdb lists. The chain links TRBV5-1 to TRBJ1-3; the table's D call TRBD1 went unverified against the DNA. The length of the CDR3 is 14 amino acids, counting both ends. Germline V lookup: CDR1 SGHRS, CDR2 YFSETQ. The CDR3 here is CASSPVTDLSGNTR.

The chain recombines TRBV30 with TRBJ1-6, with D uncertain. The CDR3 runs 17 residues. Germline assignment: CDR1 GTSNPN and CDR2 SVGIG (reference sequence). V was trimmed by 3 bases and J by 4 bases, leaving 19 bases between them. CDR3 nucleotide sequence: TGTGCCTGGAGCCCGCGCATGGCCGAATCGTATAATTCACCCCTCCACTTT. This sequence encodes CAWSPRMAESYNSPLHF.

Concerning this clone: The same CDR3 can be traced to other DNA sequences in this sample. This CDR3 is CASSPGVGQPQHF. CDR3 DNA sequence: TGTGCCAGCTCACCAGGGGTGGGGCAGCCCCAGCATTTT. The J gene is TRBJ1-5, the V gene TRBV18; D not resolved. V lost 2 bases, J lost 7 bases, and 9 bases lay in between. Germline V gene lookup returns CDR1 KGHSH and CDR2 LQKENI. This CDR3 comprises 13 residues.

The chain employs TRBV19 and TRBJ1-1, with a weak D call TRBD1 (5 bases). V lost 4 bases, J lost 6 bases, and 15 bases lay in between. This CDR3 spans 14 amino acids. Germline V gives CDR1 LNHDA, CDR2 SQIVND (reference sequence). CDR3 in amino acids: CASSTSGQGAEAFF. The CDR3 nucleotides read TGTGCCAGTAGTACAAGTGGACAAGGCGCTGAAGCTTTCTTT.

The chain uses TRBV19 and TRBJ2-3; TRBD1 matches at 9 bases. CDR1 is LNHDA, CDR2 SQIVND, per germline (reference sequence). V lost 6 bases and J lost 7; bases outside the gene matches: 8. The CDR3 is made up of 14 amino acids. The CDR3 here is CASSPGQGVYTQYF. CDR3 coding DNA: TGTGCCAGTAGCCCGGGACAGGGTGTATATACGCAGTATTTT.

CDR3 protein: CSVLGAGELFF. The CDR3, as DNA: TGCAGCGTGTTAGGGGCCGGGGAGCTGTTTTTT. The chain employs TRBV29-1 and TRBJ2-2; TRBD1 is a possible D gene (5 bases). There are 11 residues in the CDR3. The V end was cut by 6 bases, the J end by 6 bases, with 8 bases between. Germline CDR1 SQVTM, CDR2 ANQGSEA.

The gene calls are TRBV19 and TRBJ2-2; 8 bases align to TRBD2. The V segment lost 10 bases and the J segment 0 bases; nucleotides outside the gene matches: 4. The CDR3 is 14 amino acids. Per the germline V gene, CDR1 is LNHDA and CDR2 is SQIVND (reference sequence). The CDR3 DNA reads TGTGCCACCCCGGGACTAGCGAACACCGGGGAGCTGTTTTTT. Translation: CATPGLANTGELFF.

The chain is built from TRBV6-5 and TRBJ2-7; D ambiguous. This CDR3 contains 14 residues. The V gene's germline CDR1 is MNHEY and CDR2 SVGAGI. The germline V and J ends were trimmed by 6 bases and 0 bases, with 12 bases remaining between them. CDR3 in DNA: TGTGCCAGCAGCCGCCCCACAGACTCCTACGAGCAGTACTTC. Its translation: CASSRPTDSYEQYF.

This sequence joins TRBV30 and TRBJ1-3; the D is unclear. The CDR3 consists of 14 residues. Germline assignment: CDR1 GTSNPN and CDR2 SVGIG (reference sequence). The V and J ends lost 5 bases and 0 bases respectively, with 11 bases between them. The CDR3 DNA reads TGTGCCTGGGACTCGACGGTCTCTGGAAACACCATATATTTT. As protein: CAWDSTVSGNTIYF. Together with reference TRBV30 and TRBJ1-3, the CDR3 gives the full variable domain: SQTIHQWPATLVQPVGSPLSLECTVEGTSNPNLYWYRQAAGRGLQLLFYSVGIGQISSEVPQNLSASRPQDRQFILSSKKLLLSDSGFYLCAWDSTVSGNTIYFGEGSWLTVV.

The J gene is TRBJ1-6, the V gene TRBV10-2; D ambiguous. Germline-derived CDR1 and CDR2 are WSHSY and SAAADI. V was pared by 8 bases and J by 7 bases, with 18 bases between. This CDR3 has 15 residues. CDR3 sequence (DNA): TGCGCCAGCTGGCGCGGGGAGCTAATAAATTCACCCCTCCACTTT. Translated, it gives CASWRGELINSPLHF.

This CDR3 reads CASSGPGTSGSYEQYF. The CDR3 DNA is TGTGCCAGCAGTGGACCCGGGACTAGCGGGAGCTACGAGCAGTACTTC. This chain connects TRBV27 to TRBJ2-7; 14 nucleotides match TRBD2. V was pared by 5 bases and J by 3 bases, with 6 bases of the junction left unmatched. The CDR3 has 16 residues. Looked up from germline, CDR1 is MNHEY and CDR2 is SMNVEV (reference sequence).